This TCR beta chain was observed in a study of cytomegalovirus exposure and HLA in healthy donors. This clone was detected a few times. As yet, its antigen is unknown. Study results and limitations: The authors enumerated over 150 TCR beta chains as linked to cytomegalovirus. A later analysis associated approximately 17,000 TCR beta sequences with HLA alleles at a 0.05 false discovery rate.

The CDR3 loop spans 18 amino acids. V gave up 0 bases and J gave up 2 bases, with 20 bases separating them. Germline CDR1 is SGHTA and CDR2 is FQGNSA. It was with 60 Vbeta and 13 Jbeta primers that the PCR ran. The table came from immunoSEQ multiplex PCR; TCRdb's copy has only in-frame clones and leaves some out. This table holds 100,000 or so clones, around 70% found once. The chain carries TRBV7-2 and TRBJ2-7; weak D call: TRBD1 (6 bases). The TCR comes from a man aged 45 to 65 in good health and CMV-seronegative. The sample was PBMCs. The CDR3 nucleotides read TGTGCCAGCAGCTTAGCCGTCTTGGGGTATTACAGGGCCTACGAGCAGTACTTC. Its translation: CASSLAVLGYYRAYEQYF.